Listed below are T cell receptor beta chains from one sample, sequenced in a study of cytomegalovirus exposure and HLA in healthy donors. This table comes from immunoSEQ multiplex PCR, and its TCRdb copy is limited to in-frame clones, with some not included. This table holds some 140,000 clones, roughly 70% found once. Sequencing was performed on PBMCs. These TCRs come from a man in his late teens or twenties in good health and CMV-seropositive. Each CDR3 is given with its conserved first and last residue. The order of the fields is D gene, clone size, V gene, J gene, CDR3 DNA, CDR3 protein. The D gene is left open where the match is weak. Some rows mark clone size as missing; the rest say once, few, many or name a class of expanded clone.

d_gene: .
abundance: .
v_gene: TRBV30
j_gene: TRBJ2-7
CDR3nt: TGTGCCTGGAGTCGTGGACAGACCTACGAGCAGTACTTC
CDR3aa: CAWSRGQTYEQYF

d_gene: .
abundance: .
v_gene: TRBV25-1
j_gene: TRBJ2-5
CDR3nt: TGTGCCAGCATAACGAGGGTAGGGGAGACCCAGTACTTC
CDR3aa: CASITRVGETQYF

d_gene: TRBD2
abundance: .
v_gene: TRBV6-5
j_gene: TRBJ2-7
CDR3nt: TGTGCCAGCAGTTCGCGGACGGGAGGGTACTACGAGCAGTACTTC
CDR3aa: CASSSRTGGYYEQYF

d_gene: .
abundance: .
v_gene: TRBV2
j_gene: TRBJ1-4
CDR3nt: TGTGCCAGCAGTGTACTATATGAAAAACTGTTTTTT
CDR3aa: CASSVLYEKLFF

d_gene: .
abundance: few
v_gene: TRBV7-9
j_gene: TRBJ1-1
CDR3nt: TGTTCCAGCAGCTCCCGGCCACTGGGGCTACCTGGGGAAGCTTTCTTT
CDR3aa: CSSSSRPLGLPGEAFF

d_gene: TRBD1
abundance: .
v_gene: TRBV2
j_gene: TRBJ2-7
CDR3nt: TGTGCCAGCACCGGGACAGGGGCCTACGAGCAGTACTTC
CDR3aa: CASTGTGAYEQYF

d_gene: .
abundance: .
v_gene: TRBV6-4
j_gene: TRBJ2-3
CDR3nt: TGTGCCAGCAGTGAGGGCCGAACAGATACGCAGTATTTT
CDR3aa: CASSEGRTDTQYF

d_gene: .
abundance: .
v_gene: TRBV27
j_gene: TRBJ1-1
CDR3nt: TGTGCCAGCAGTTTATCACGTTTGGAGGGGCTGAACACTGAAGCTTTCTTT
CDR3aa: CASSLSRLEGLNTEAFF

d_gene: TRBD2
abundance: .
v_gene: TRBV28
j_gene: TRBJ2-3
CDR3nt: TGTGCCAGCAGCCCCCTCAGCGGGAGCCGAGATACGCAGTATTTT
CDR3aa: CASSPLSGSRDTQYF

d_gene: .
abundance: few
v_gene: TRBV4-1
j_gene: TRBJ1-3
CDR3nt: TGCGCCAGCAGCCAGGTGAATGGAGGAGGAAACACCATATATTTT
CDR3aa: CASSQVNGGGNTIYF

d_gene: TRBD1
abundance: .
v_gene: TRBV5-6
j_gene: TRBJ2-7
CDR3nt: TGTGCCAGCAGCCCCGGGACAGTCTACGAGCAGTACTTC
CDR3aa: CASSPGTVYEQYF

d_gene: .
abundance: .
v_gene: TRBV15
j_gene: TRBJ1-3
CDR3nt: TGTGCCACCAGCAGAGATTACTCTGGAAACACCATATATTTT
CDR3aa: CATSRDYSGNTIYF

d_gene: TRBD1
abundance: .
v_gene: TRBV10-3
j_gene: TRBJ1-2
CDR3nt: TGTGCCATCAGAGGGGGCGACGGCTACACCTTC
CDR3aa: CAIRGGDGYTF

d_gene: .
abundance: .
v_gene: TRBV7-8
j_gene: TRBJ2-3
CDR3nt: TGTGCCAGCAGCTTAGCGCATACTAGGTTCGGGGCAGATACGCAGTATTTT
CDR3aa: CASSLAHTRFGADTQYF

d_gene: TRBD1
abundance: few
v_gene: TRBV7-2
j_gene: TRBJ1-4
CDR3nt: TGTGCCAGCAGCCCACCAGGGGGTGGTGAAAAACTGTTTTTT
CDR3aa: CASSPPGGGEKLFF

d_gene: .
abundance: few
v_gene: TRBV7-9
j_gene: TRBJ1-1
CDR3nt: TGTGCCAGCAGCTTAGGCAGGGGTGCCACTGAAGCTTTCTTT
CDR3aa: CASSLGRGATEAFF

d_gene: .
abundance: .
v_gene: TRBV25-1
j_gene: TRBJ2-5
CDR3nt: TGTGCCAGCAGTGACGTCCAAGAGACCCAGTACTTC
CDR3aa: CASSDVQETQYF

d_gene: TRBD2
abundance: .
v_gene: TRBV5-1
j_gene: TRBJ2-3
CDR3nt: TGCGCCAGCAATCTAGCGGGAGGGTTCACAGATACGCAGTATTTT
CDR3aa: CASNLAGGFTDTQYF

d_gene: .
abundance: few
v_gene: TRBV14
j_gene: TRBJ2-3
CDR3nt: TGTGCCAGCAGCCAAGATATCCTACTCACAGATACGCAGTATTTT
CDR3aa: CASSQDILLTDTQYF

d_gene: .
abundance: .
v_gene: TRBV9
j_gene: TRBJ1-2
CDR3nt: TGTGCCAGCAGCGTAAATCGGGGAATGGATGGCTACACCTTC
CDR3aa: CASSVNRGMDGYTF

d_gene: TRBD2
abundance: .
v_gene: TRBV7-2
j_gene: TRBJ2-1
CDR3nt: TGTGCCAGCAGCTTCCAACTAGCGGGGAGGTATGAGCAGTTCTTC
CDR3aa: CASSFQLAGRYEQFF

d_gene: TRBD1
abundance: .
v_gene: TRBV5-1
j_gene: TRBJ1-3
CDR3nt: TGCGCCAGCAGCTTGGCCGGGACAGTTTCTGGAAACACCATATATTTT
CDR3aa: CASSLAGTVSGNTIYF

d_gene: .
abundance: .
v_gene: TRBV13
j_gene: TRBJ1-1
CDR3nt: TGTGCCAGCAGCTTGGAAGGGGCGTACACTGAAGCTTTCTTT
CDR3aa: CASSLEGAYTEAFF

d_gene: TRBD2
abundance: .
v_gene: TRBV28
j_gene: TRBJ2-3
CDR3nt: TGTGCCAGCAGTTTGCCCCCCGGGGGGGGCTACACAGATACGCAGTATTTT
CDR3aa: CASSLPPGGGYTDTQYF

d_gene: TRBD2
abundance: .
v_gene: TRBV9
j_gene: TRBJ2-1
CDR3nt: TGTGCCAGCAGCGTAGGATGGGCGGGGGGGGGCAATGAGCAGTTCTTC
CDR3aa: CASSVGWAGGGNEQFF

d_gene: .
abundance: .
v_gene: TRBV7-9
j_gene: TRBJ2-6
CDR3nt: TGTGCCAGCAGCAACAGGGTCACCTCTGGGGCCAACGTCCTGACTTTC
CDR3aa: CASSNRVTSGANVLTF

d_gene: .
abundance: .
v_gene: TRBV29-1
j_gene: TRBJ2-7
CDR3nt: TGCAGCGTTGGACAGTCCGACGAGCAGTACTTC
CDR3aa: CSVGQSDEQYF

d_gene: .
abundance: .
v_gene: TRBV28
j_gene: TRBJ1-1
CDR3nt: TGTGCCAGCAGTTTAAGGTGGGGCCGCGAAGCTTTCTTT
CDR3aa: CASSLRWGREAFF

d_gene: TRBD1
abundance: few
v_gene: TRBV9
j_gene: TRBJ2-7
CDR3nt: TGTGCCAGCAGCAAGACAGGGTTGGGCTACGAGCAGTACTTC
CDR3aa: CASSKTGLGYEQYF